A single sample is the source of the 9 T cell receptor beta chains below, sequenced in a study of CD8 T cells in Susac syndrome. The authors reverse transcribed roughly 0.5 to 1 ug RNA with random hexamers. TCRdb independently ran MiXCR on the immunoSEQ multiplex PCR reads; one entry per CDR3 protein. The table has about 200,000 distinct CDR3 sequences, roughly 96% seen once. Sequenced: CD4+ T cells from PBMCs. Receptors originate from a human donor with multiple sclerosis.

The rearrangement uses TRBV18 and TRBJ2-1; 7 bases are shared with TRBD2. V gave up 5 bases and J gave up 2 bases; unmatched junction bases: 3. The CDR3 spans 14 residues. CDR1 is KGHSH, CDR2 LQKENI, per germline. The CDR3: CASSTSVPYNEQFF. Here the CDR3 DNA reads TGTGCCAGCTCAACTAGCGTCCCCTACAATGAGCAGTTCTTC.

The chain combines TRBV30 with TRBJ2-1, with D perhaps matching TRBD2 (6 bases). The V gene lost 3 bases and the J gene lost 9 bases, with 18 bases spanning the gap. CDR3 length: 14 residues. In germline, CDR1 is GTSNPN, CDR2 SVGIG (reference sequence). This CDR3 reads CAWRGLAALGEQFF. The CDR3 region has the DNA TGTGCCTGGAGAGGGTTAGCGGCTCTCGGTGAGCAGTTCTTC. The full variable domain, rest sourced from reference TRBV30 and TRBJ2-1, is SQTIHQWPATLVQPVGSPLSLECTVEGTSNPNLYWYRQAAGRGLQLLFYSVGIGQISSEVPQNLSASRPQDRQFILSSKKLLLSDSGFYLCAWRGLAALGEQFFGPGTRLTVL.

V is TRBV6-5 and J is TRBJ2-3; 7 bases fit TRBD2. Trimming removed 5 bases from V and 2 bases from J; junction bases left unmatched: 4. This CDR3 is built from 14 residues. Germline CDR1 MNHEY, CDR2 SVGAGI. The CDR3 spells CASSTAGTTDTQYF. The CDR3 bases are TGTGCCAGCAGTACAGCGGGGACCACAGATACGCAGTATTTT.

This clonotype was detected once. V usage is TRBV20-1 and J usage is TRBJ1-2, with D unclear. The V end was cut by 7 bases, the J end by 2 bases, with 8 bases between. The germline V gene encodes CDR1 DFQATT and CDR2 SNEGSKA (reference sequence). The CDR3 totals 11 residues. In DNA, the CDR3 is TGCAGTGTCTTGGAAAACTATGGCTACACCTTC. This encodes CSVLENYGYTF.

V usage is TRBV24-1 and J usage is TRBJ1-1; D is ambiguous. The CDR3 is made up of 15 amino acids. The V and J ends lost 2 bases and 3 bases respectively, with 12 bases between them. From germline, CDR1 is KGHDR and CDR2 SFDVKD. DNA of the CDR3: TGTGCCACCAGTGATTCGACCCGAGGAGACACTGAAGCTTTCTTT. It codes for CATSDSTRGDTEAFF.

This chain joins TRBV7-9 and TRBJ1-1; D is uncertain. From germline, CDR1 is SEHNR and CDR2 FQNEAQ (reference sequence). V was clipped by 4 bases and J by 0 bases, with 15 bases between them. This CDR3 is built from 16 residues. As DNA, the CDR3 is TGTGCCAGCAGCTCTATTTTGACCACAGTGAACACTGAAGCTTTCTTT. It yields the protein CASSSILTTVNTEAFF.

This clonotype has only a few counts. The chain combines TRBV14 with TRBJ2-3; D gene ambiguous. The V end lost 0 bases, the J end lost 6 bases, and 4 bases lay between the germline ends. Per the germline V gene, CDR1 is SGHDN and CDR2 is FVKESK. The CDR3 totals 12 residues. CDR3 region: CASSQEGDTQYF. As DNA, the CDR3 is TGTGCCAGCAGCCAAGAGGGGGATACGCAGTATTTT.

The chain has TRBV7-8 and TRBJ2-5; D assignment may be TRBD1 or TRBD2 (5 bases each). The germline V and J ends were trimmed by 4 bases and 2 bases, with 17 bases remaining between them. The CDR3 has 16 amino acids. Germline V gene lookup returns CDR1 SGHVS and CDR2 FQNEAQ. The CDR3 loop is CASSSFSRGLQETQYF. The CDR3 bases are TGTGCCAGCAGCTCATTCAGCCGGGGCCTGCAAGAGACCCAGTACTTC.

In the case of this clonotype: The junction differs from germline at one of its ends, possibly a read error. The chain carries TRBV20-1 and TRBJ2-1, with 7 bases that match TRBD1. This CDR3 spans 13 amino acids. From germline, CDR1 is DFQATT and CDR2 SNEGSKA (reference sequence). For the CDR3, the DNA is TGCAGTGGAGCCCGCCAGGGGGACAATGAGCAATTCTTC. This gives the protein CSGARQGDNEQFF.